The T cell receptor (beta chain) under discussion was sequenced for a study of cytomegalovirus exposure and HLA in healthy donors. The J segment lost 0 bases and the V segment lost 0 bases, leaving 9 bases of the junction unmatched. This CDR3 contains 19 residues. Findings and limits, study-wide: Sequencing depth roughly uniform across donors was assumed in presence/absence analyses.

PCR employed 60 Vbeta and 13 Jbeta primers. Repertoires were generated with immunoSEQ multiplex PCR, while TCRdb's copy carries only in-frame clones and drops some. The table records more than 85,000 clones, around 80% of them present only once. Notes on this clone: Its antigen is still unknown.

The V gene is TRBV23-1, the J gene TRBJ2-3; 10 bases align to TRBD2. TRBV23-1 is flagged as an ORF with uncertain function. The sequence derives from a male donor in good health and CMV-seronegative. Sequenced: PBMCs. The CDR3 nucleotides are TGCGCCAGCAGTCAATCGCTAGCGGGAGTGCCGACTAGCACAGATACGCAGTATTTT. Protein sequence: CASSQSLAGVPTSTDTQYF.